The rows below give T cell receptor beta chains drawn from one sample of a study of blood T cells in healthy people across ages. TCRdb fed the 5' RACE reads into MiXCR, producing one record per CDR3 protein. The profile shows hundreds of thousands of distinct CDR3 sequences, about 42% of them singletons. Material for sequencing was blood. All receptors derive from a man in his 60s in good health. CDR3s include the opening cysteine and the closing phenylalanine or tryptophan. A D gene is named only where the DNA matches it firmly. The size entry is marked missing in some rows and otherwise reads once, few, many or a size class.

CASSVSPLIRDNEQFF	TGTGCCAGCAGCGTAAGTCCCCTAATTCGGGACAATGAGCAGTTCTTC	TRBJ2-1	few	.	TRBV9	16
CASSPRIIQGTTRSGNTIYF	TGTGCCAGCAGCCCACGTATAATACAGGGAACTACTCGGTCTGGAAACACCATATATTTT	TRBJ1-3	.	.	TRBV7-8	20
CASSPRPVYEKLFF	TGTGCCAGCAGCCCACGGCCGGTATATGAAAAACTGTTTTTT	TRBJ1-4	.	.	TRBV7-2	14
CASSFYREYGAYEQYF	TGTGCCAGCAGTTTCTACAGAGAGTACGGGGCATACGAGCAGTACTTC	TRBJ2-7	.	.	TRBV6-6	16
CASSSSLANNEQFF	TGTGCCAGCAGCTCCAGCCTAGCTAACAATGAGCAGTTCTTC	TRBJ2-1	.	.	TRBV7-2	14
CASSEYTRVAYNEQFF	TGTGCCAGCAGTGAATATACCAGGGTTGCCTACAATGAGCAGTTCTTC	TRBJ2-1	.	.	TRBV25-1	16
CASQSSYNEQYF	TGTGCCAGTCAGAGCTCCTACAATGAGCAGTACTTC	TRBJ2-7	.	.	TRBV6-2/TRBV6-3	12
CSVVPTGNTEAFF	TGCAGCGTAGTCCCGACAGGTAACACTGAAGCTTTCTTT	TRBJ1-1	.	.	TRBV29-1	13
CASTTGGSYEQYF	TGTGCCAGCACTACAGGGGGTTCCTACGAGCAGTACTTC	TRBJ2-7	few	TRBD1	TRBV7-2	13
CASSLLVQGEAFF	TGCGCCAGCAGCTTGTTGGTACAGGGCGAAGCTTTCTTT	TRBJ1-1	.	.	TRBV5-1	13
CSARDPAGVTDTQYF	TGCAGTGCTAGAGATCCCGCGGGAGTCACAGATACGCAGTATTTT	TRBJ2-3	.	TRBD2	TRBV20-1	15
CASRVQATASYEQYF	TGCGCCAGCAGGGTCCAGGCGACAGCTTCCTACGAGCAGTACTTC	TRBJ2-7	few	.	TRBV4-1	15
CSAKRQDQPQHF	TGCAGTGCTAAGAGACAAGATCAGCCCCAGCATTTT	TRBJ1-5	.	.	TRBV20-1	12
CATGGQGAQGGELFF	TGTGCCACGGGGGGACAGGGGGCGCAGGGCGGGGAACTGTTTTTT	TRBJ2-2	.	TRBD1	TRBV7-2	15
CASGGLSYEQYF	TGTGCCAGCGGGGGCCTCTCCTACGAGCAGTACTTC	TRBJ2-7	few	.	TRBV27	12
CASSLVAGVGSPLHF	TGTGCCAGTAGCTTGGTCGCAGGAGTAGGGTCACCCCTCCACTTT	TRBJ1-6	.	.	TRBV5-5	15
CSAEDGSSYEQYF	TGCAGCGCCGAGGACGGGAGCTCCTACGAGCAGTACTTC	TRBJ2-7	many	.	TRBV29-1	13
CAWSVLPGRSTDTQYF	TGTGCCTGGAGTGTACTCCCAGGGAGGAGCACAGATACGCAGTATTTT	TRBJ2-3	.	.	TRBV30	16
CASSSTFSYEQYF	TGTGCCAGCAGCTCTACCTTTTCCTACGAGCAGTACTTC	TRBJ2-7	many	.	TRBV7-2	13
CASSQGALGRSYEQYF	TGTGCCAGCAGCCAAGGGGCGTTGGGAAGGTCCTACGAGCAGTACTTC	TRBJ2-7	.	.	TRBV3-1	16
CASSRRTGHNEQFF	TGTGCCAGCAGCCGCCGGACAGGCCACAATGAGCAGTTCTTC	TRBJ2-1	.	TRBD1	TRBV7-2	14
CASSLEGVGQPQHF	TGTGCCAGCAGCTTGGAGGGGGTGGGTCAGCCCCAGCATTTT	TRBJ1-5	.	.	TRBV5-6	14
CASSQDRGSQYGYTF	TGTGCCAGCAGCCAAGATAGGGGATCACAGTATGGCTACACCTTC	TRBJ1-2	.	.	TRBV3-1	15
CASSPSSSGGGADTQYF	TGTGCCAGCAGTCCCTCATCTAGCGGGGGGGGGGCAGATACGCAGTATTTT	TRBJ2-3	.	TRBD2	TRBV7-2	17
CASSPARAVATDTQYF	TGTGCCAGCAGCCCCGCACGGGCAGTCGCCACAGATACGCAGTATTTT	TRBJ2-3	once	.	TRBV2	16
CASSLIGLGETQYF	TGTGCCAGCAGCTTAATAGGGTTGGGGGAGACCCAGTACTTC	TRBJ2-5	few	.	TRBV7-9	14
CASSGGKAPDTQYF	TGCGCCAGCAGCGGGGGGAAGGCACCAGATACGCAGTATTTT	TRBJ2-3	few	.	TRBV5-1	14
CSARPPNRPDTQYF	TGCAGTGCTAGACCCCCGAATCGCCCAGATACGCAGTATTTT	TRBJ2-3	few	.	TRBV20-1	14
CASSVGADLNIQYF	TGTGCCAGCAGCGTGGGAGCCGATCTAAACATTCAGTACTTC	TRBJ2-4	.	.	TRBV7-8	14
CASSSMIAGGHNEQFF	TGCGCCAGCAGCTCGATGATAGCGGGGGGCCACAATGAGCAGTTCTTC	TRBJ2-1	.	TRBD2	TRBV5-1	16
CASSPQGAGTGELFF	TGCGCCAGCAGCCCGCAGGGGGCCGGGACCGGGGAGCTGTTTTTT	TRBJ2-2	.	TRBD1	TRBV5-1	15
CASSQPSGSWEQYF	TGCGCCAGCAGCCAACCCTCAGGGTCCTGGGAGCAGTACTTC	TRBJ2-7	many	.	TRBV4-1	14
CASSLNGQGTDNEQYF	TGTGCCAGCAGCTTAAACGGACAGGGGACCGACAATGAGCAGTACTTC	TRBJ2-5	.	TRBD1	TRBV7-2	16
CSAGQFQETQYF	TGCAGTGCCGGACAGTTCCAAGAGACCCAGTACTTC	TRBJ2-5	.	.	TRBV20-1	12
CASSLVQGRGETQYF	TGTGCCAGCAGCTTAGTACAGGGGAGGGGGGAGACCCAGTACTTC	TRBJ2-5	.	.	TRBV7-2	15
CASRKRLAGNTDTQYF	TGTGCCAGCAGAAAAAGACTAGCGGGGAACACAGATACGCAGTATTTT	TRBJ2-3	few	TRBD2	TRBV6-5	16
CASSEGNSNYGYTF	TGTGCCAGCAGTGAGGGAAACAGTAACTATGGCTACACCTTC	TRBJ1-2	.	.	TRBV25-1	14
CASSQDTQYGHQPQHF	TGCGCCAGCAGCCAAGATACGCAGTATGGGCATCAGCCCCAGCATTTT	TRBJ1-5	few	.	TRBV4-3	16
CASSPRGPGRQPQHF	TGTGCCAGCAGTCCCCGTGGACCAGGGCGTCAGCCCCAGCATTTT	TRBJ1-5	.	.	TRBV28	15
CAISEADNSNQPQHF	TGTGCCATCAGTGAGGCGGACAATAGCAATCAGCCCCAGCATTTT	TRBJ1-5	.	.	TRBV10-3	15
CATSIGLDEQYF	TGTGCCACCAGCATCGGATTGGATGAGCAGTACTTC	TRBJ2-7	.	.	TRBV15	12
CASSYGRGPGGANVLTF	TGTGCCAGCAGTTATGGCAGGGGGCCAGGGGGGGCCAACGTCCTGACTTTC	TRBJ2-6	.	TRBD1	TRBV6-2/TRBV6-3	17
CSARATSGGGYNEQFF	TGCAGTGCTAGGGCGACTAGCGGGGGGGGTTACAATGAGCAGTTCTTC	TRBJ2-1	.	TRBD2	TRBV20-1	16
CASSPGLASNEQFF	TGTGCCAGCAGTCCGGGACTAGCATCTAATGAGCAGTTCTTC	TRBJ2-1	.	TRBD2	TRBV27	14
CASSDGPERRFNEQFF	TGTGCCAGCAGCGATGGCCCGGAGAGGAGATTCAATGAGCAGTTCTTC	TRBJ2-1	.	.	TRBV9	16
CASSEGGTGELFF	TGCGCCAGCAGCGAGGGGGGCACCGGGGAGCTGTTTTTT	TRBJ2-2	many	.	TRBV5-1	13
CASSPDRVPTDTQYF	TGCGCCAGCAGCCCCGACAGGGTCCCCACAGATACGCAGTATTTT	TRBJ2-3	.	TRBD1	TRBV4-1	15
CASSKRAQTTGTDTQYF	TGTGCCAGCAGCAAAAGGGCCCAGACTACCGGCACAGATACGCAGTATTTT	TRBJ2-3	.	.	TRBV7-8	17
CASSLARGAGYGCTF	TGTGCCAGCAGCTTAGCGCGCGGTGCTGGCTATGGCTGCACCTTC	TRBJ1-2	.	.	TRBV7-2	15
CASRPTGGRYGYTF	TGTGCCAGCAGGCCGACAGGGGGCAGGTATGGCTACACCTTC	TRBJ1-2	.	TRBD1	TRBV25-1	14
CASSLSPSQEKTQYF	TGTGCCAGCAGCCTAAGCCCCTCCCAGGAAAAGACCCAGTACTTC	TRBJ2-5	.	.	TRBV6-5	15
CSARIRGEYQETQYF	TGCAGTGCTAGGATCCGGGGGGAGTACCAAGAGACCCAGTACTTC	TRBJ2-5	.	TRBD2	TRBV20-1	15
CASGPTIYEQYF	TGTGCCAGCGGGCCAACAATCTACGAGCAGTACTTC	TRBJ2-7	few	.	TRBV7-2	12
CSLRVPGANVLTF	TGCAGTCTCAGGGTACCCGGGGCCAACGTCCTGACTTTC	TRBJ2-6	many	.	TRBV20-1	13
CASDRVSNSPLHF	TGTGCCAGCGACAGGGTTTCTAATTCACCCCTCCACTTT	TRBJ1-6	.	TRBD1	TRBV2	13
CASSQQGHYGYTF	TGCGCCAGCAGCCAACAGGGGCACTATGGCTACACCTTC	TRBJ1-2	few	.	TRBV4-3	13
CASSKPQPANYGYTF	TGTGCCAGCAGCAAGCCCCAGCCAGCTAACTATGGCTACACCTTC	TRBJ1-2	.	.	TRBV7-2	15